This T cell receptor (beta chain) was captured in a study of T cell changes during pregnancy in multiple sclerosis. This CDR3 is 12 amino acids long. The V gene's germline CDR1 is SGHRS and CDR2 YFSETQ. Trimming took 4 bases from V and 5 from J, leaving 9 bases between them. Assay: immunoSEQ multiplex PCR; the TCRdb copy retains only in-frame clones and omits some. Counted here are around 57,000 clones, approximately 91% occurring once; the ten biggest clones make up about 1.5%. This clone was detected a few times. The clonotype was recovered from a female donor with multiple sclerosis, enrolled in a pregnancy study. The rearrangement uses TRBV5-1 and TRBJ1-2, with D tentatively TRBD1 (6 bases). Here the sequenced sample was peripheral blood, taken in the second trimester of pregnancy. This CDR3 is CASSIQGYGYTF. CDR3 in DNA: TGCGCCAGCAGCATACAGGGTTATGGCTACACCTTC.